What follows describes a single T cell receptor beta chain. Using immunoSEQ multiplex PCR, the repertoire was profiled, and TCRdb retains in-frame clones only, with some absent. The sample records 110,000 to 150,000 clones, 70% to 90% being singletons. Trimming cost V 6 bases and J 7 bases; bases outside gene matches: 9. The V gene's germline CDR1 is MNHEY and CDR2 SVGAGI. The CDR3 spans 15 residues. This sample was included in a study of blood T cell repertoires in COVID-19. Study background: Donors in the United States, Italy and Spain gave samples during acute or convalescent COVID-19.

Across about two dozen US areas, participants ranged in age from roughly 18 to 89 years. Donors of Cohort 3 who recovered were those that had two negative PCRs, clearance, or symptom resolution. The sequence was obtained from a man aged 50-60 years who had recovered from COVID-19. The specimen sequenced was PBMCs or T cells enriched from blood (not recorded which). The genes are TRBV6-5 and TRBJ1-6; 7 nucleotides align to TRBD1. CDR3 sequence reads: CASRLTGDANSPLHF. CDR3 DNA: TGTGCCAGCAGATTAACAGGGGACGCGAATTCACCCCTCCACTTT.